The T cell receptor beta chain under discussion was sequenced for a study of cytomegalovirus exposure and HLA in healthy donors. Study results and limitations: Another analysis was done later, and it associated more than 15,000 TCR beta sequences with HLA alleles at 0.05 false discovery rate. An assumption of roughly uniform sequencing depth across donors underlay the presence/absence analyses. Overall, approximately 150 TCR beta chains were annotated as cytomegalovirus-associated.

Despite likely unrecorded immune exposures, the donors were nominally healthy at the time of sampling. With regard to this clone: Antigen specificity is unknown.

CDR1 is MNHNS, CDR2 SASEGT, per germline. This CDR3 has 16 residues. The ends lost 4 bases at V and 0 bases at J; junction bases unmatched: 3. Amplification used 60 Vbeta primers and 13 Jbeta primers. Some clones are missing from TCRdb's copy, which holds only in-frame ones; the method was immunoSEQ multiplex PCR. The table has under 150,000 clones, about two thirds seen once. The chain uses TRBV6-1 and TRBJ2-3, with TRBD2 identical over 11 bases. The sample consisted of PBMCs. The sequence was obtained from a human donor in good health. For the CDR3, the DNA is TGTGCCAGCAGTGTTAGCGGGGGGGCTAGCACAGATACGCAGTATTTT. Translating it yields CASSVSGGASTDTQYF.